The entry below gives a single T cell receptor (beta chain) sequence along with its context. Whereas donors were nominally healthy upon sampling, unrecorded immune exposures were probable. The sample belongs to a study of cytomegalovirus exposure and HLA in healthy donors. The germline CDR1 and CDR2 sequences are SGHRS and YFSETQ. V was cut by 0 bases and J by 9 bases, with 10 bases left in between. This CDR3 is 14 amino acids long. Both 60 Vbeta primers and 13 Jbeta primers went into the PCR. Repertoires were generated with immunoSEQ multiplex PCR, while TCRdb's copy carries only in-frame clones and drops some. The sample yields 150,000 to 160,000 clones, 60% to 75% seen once.

The V and J genes are TRBV5-1 and TRBJ1-6, with D tentatively TRBD1 (5 bases). This TCR came from a man younger than 35 in good health and CMV-seronegative. Sequencing used PBMCs. DNA of the CDR3: TGCGCCAGCAGCTTGGCGTCCGGGGGTTCACCCCTCCACTTT. Protein sequence: CASSLASGGSPLHF.